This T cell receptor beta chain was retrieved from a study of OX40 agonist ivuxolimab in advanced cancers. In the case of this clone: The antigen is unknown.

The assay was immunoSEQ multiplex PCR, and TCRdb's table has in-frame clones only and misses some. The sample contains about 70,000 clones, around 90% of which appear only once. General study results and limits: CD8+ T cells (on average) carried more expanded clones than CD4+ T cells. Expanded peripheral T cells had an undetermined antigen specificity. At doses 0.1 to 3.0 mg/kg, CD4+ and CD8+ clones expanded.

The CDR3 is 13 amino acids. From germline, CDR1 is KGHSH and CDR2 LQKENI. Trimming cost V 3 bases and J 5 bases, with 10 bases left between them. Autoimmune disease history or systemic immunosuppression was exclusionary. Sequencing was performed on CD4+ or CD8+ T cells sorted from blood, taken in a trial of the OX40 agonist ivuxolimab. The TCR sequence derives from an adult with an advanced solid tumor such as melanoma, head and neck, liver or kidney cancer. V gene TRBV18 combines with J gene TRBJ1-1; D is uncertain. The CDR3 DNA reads TGTGCCAGCTCACCGGACGGAGGAACTGAAGCTTTCTTT. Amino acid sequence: CASSPDGGTEAFF. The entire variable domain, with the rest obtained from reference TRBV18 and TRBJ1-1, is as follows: NAGVMQNPRHLVRRRGQEARLRCSPMKGHSHVYWYRQLPEEGLKFMVYLQKENIIDESGMPKERFSAEFPKEGPSILRIQQVVRGDSAAYFCASSPDGGTEAFFGQGTRLTVV.